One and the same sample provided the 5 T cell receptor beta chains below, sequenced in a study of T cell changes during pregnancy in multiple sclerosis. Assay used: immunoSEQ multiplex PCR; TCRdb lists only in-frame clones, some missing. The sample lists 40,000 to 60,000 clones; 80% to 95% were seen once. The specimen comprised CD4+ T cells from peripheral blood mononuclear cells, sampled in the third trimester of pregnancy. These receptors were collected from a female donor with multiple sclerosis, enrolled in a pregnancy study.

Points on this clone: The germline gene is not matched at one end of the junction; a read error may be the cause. The CDR3 DNA reads as TGTGCCACAAGTTCCGGGAGGGCCACAAACATTCAGTACTTC. As protein: CATSSGRATNIQYF. The V and J genes are TRBV19 and TRBJ2-4; 8 positions agree with TRBD2. This CDR3 is built from 14 residues. CDR1 and CDR2 (germline): LNHDA, SQIVND (reference sequence).

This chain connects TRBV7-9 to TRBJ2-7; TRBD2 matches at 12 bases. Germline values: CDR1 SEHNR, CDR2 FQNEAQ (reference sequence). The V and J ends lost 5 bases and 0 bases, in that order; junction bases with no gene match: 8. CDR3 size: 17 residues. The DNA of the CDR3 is TGTGCCAGCAGCCCCGGCGGACTAGCGGGAATCTCCTACGAGCAGTACTTC. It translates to CASSPGGLAGISYEQYF.

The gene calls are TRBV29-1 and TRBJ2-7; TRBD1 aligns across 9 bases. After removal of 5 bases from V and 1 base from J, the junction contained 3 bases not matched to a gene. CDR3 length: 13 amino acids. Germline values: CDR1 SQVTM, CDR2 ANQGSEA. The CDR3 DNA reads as TGCAGCGTTCCGGGACAGGGATCCTACGAGCAGTACTTC. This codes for CSVPGQGSYEQYF.

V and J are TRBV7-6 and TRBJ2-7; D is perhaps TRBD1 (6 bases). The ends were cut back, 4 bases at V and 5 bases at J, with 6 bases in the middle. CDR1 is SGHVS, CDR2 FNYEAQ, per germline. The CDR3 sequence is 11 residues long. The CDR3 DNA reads TGTGCCAGCAGCTCAGGGGACGAGCAGTACTTC. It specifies CASSSGDEQYF. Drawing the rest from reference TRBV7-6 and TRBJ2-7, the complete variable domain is GAGVSQSPRYKVTKRGQDVALRCDPISGHVSLYWYRQALGQGPEFLTYFNYEAQQDKSGLPNDRFSAERPEGSISTLTIQRTEQRDSAMYRCASSSGDEQYFGPGTRLTVT.

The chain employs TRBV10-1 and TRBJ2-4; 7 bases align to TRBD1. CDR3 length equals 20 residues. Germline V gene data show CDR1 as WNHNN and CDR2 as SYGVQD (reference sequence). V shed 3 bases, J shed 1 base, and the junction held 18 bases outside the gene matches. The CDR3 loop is CASSDYLGQEVRKAKNIQYF. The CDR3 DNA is TGCGCCAGCAGTGATTATCTAGGACAGGAGGTGAGGAAGGCCAAAAACATTCAGTACTTC.